The following is a T cell receptor beta chain sequence with its context. Trimming shortened V by 4 bases and J by 1 base, and 10 bases separated the two germline ends. CDR3 size: 14 residues. CDR1 is MNHEY, CDR2 SVGAGI, per germline. The sample comes from a study of neoadjuvant anti-PD-1 for oral cavity cancer. The time point denotes: after neoadjuvant nivolumab, at surgical resection. Libraries were prepared by immunoSEQ multiplex PCR; TCRdb keeps only in-frame clonotypes and omits some of them. The sample holds approximately 14,000 clones, 65% to 75% seen once. The source is a person aged 40 to 85 with oral cavity squamous cell carcinoma. The chain links TRBV6-5 to TRBJ1-1, with D possibly being TRBD1 (6 bases). Specimen: PBMCs, collected after nivolumab (anti-PD-1) treatment. CDR3 bases: TGTGCCAGCAGTTGGCAGGGGAGGAACACTGAAGCTTTCTTT. As protein: CASSWQGRNTEAFF.